Below, one T cell receptor beta chain is given with its context. Its antigen is as yet unknown. After removal of 6 bases from V and 3 bases from J, the junction contained 27 bases not matched to a gene. The CDR3 sequence is 21 residues long. The germline V gene encodes CDR1 MDHEN and CDR2 SYDVKM. This sample was taken from a study of shared clonotypes between healthy human individuals. Broader study findings: Rarefaction showed that sequencing of sorted subsets was incomplete (despite large depth).

CD8 memory merged CD45RO+ with CCR7-negative CD45RA+ TemRA cells. The authors' processing: Because ImmunoSEQ provided only junction sequences with no quality scores, the filtering differed. The assay was immunoSEQ multiplex PCR, and TCRdb's table has in-frame clones only and misses some. From that table come the V and J calls and clone size; the DNA was used to work out D and trimming. The sample has around 300,000 clones, more than 75% seen once; the top ten hold about 17%. The sample comprised memory CD8+ T cells sorted from blood. Described subset: CD45RO+ cells pooled with CCR7-negative TemRA cells. V and J are TRBV28 and TRBJ2-5, with 8 bases fitting TRBD1. This clonotype originated in a young man in good health. CDR3 region: CASRPWRVGTGLSVSKETQYF. CDR3 coding DNA: TGTGCCAGCAGGCCATGGAGGGTCGGGACAGGTTTATCGGTCTCTAAAGAGACCCAGTACTTC.